Shown below are 19 T cell receptor beta chains from a single sample sequenced in a study of radiotherapy plus CTLA-4 blockade in lung cancer. Clones were read by immunoSEQ multiplex PCR, and TCRdb kept only the in-frame ones, dropping some. In the table there are fewer than 150,000 clones, roughly 80% of which are singletons. The input for sequencing was peripheral blood, taken from a patient treated with radiotherapy plus ipilimumab. These receptors were taken from a human donor with non-small cell lung cancer who had a partial response to radiotherapy plus ipilimumab.

The chain employs TRBV7-3 and TRBJ2-5; D possibly corresponds to TRBD1 (6 bases). Per the germline V gene, CDR1 is SGHTA and CDR2 is FQGTGA. Trimming cost V 3 bases and J 2 bases, with 16 bases left between them. This CDR3 is 16 amino acids long. CDR3: CASSLGRGVYQETQYF. The CDR3 DNA follows: TGTGCCAGCAGCTTGGGCAGGGGAGTTTATCAAGAGACCCAGTACTTC. Drawing the rest from reference TRBV7-3 and TRBJ2-5, the complete variable domain is GAGVSQTPSNKVTEKGKYVELRCDPISGHTALYWYRQSLGQGPEFLIYFQGTGAADDSGLPNDRFFAVRPEGSVSTLKIQRTERGDSAVYLCASSLGRGVYQETQYFGPGTRLLVL.

There are a few counts of this clone. This chain uses TRBV6-5 with TRBJ2-1, with D uncertain. Germline CDR1 and CDR2: MNHEY and SVGAGI. Trimming shortened V by 2 bases and J by 8 bases, and 10 bases separated the two germline ends. This CDR3 is built from 13 residues. The CDR3 coding sequence is TGTGCCAGCAGTTACCATAGCCTCGATGAGCAGTTCTTC. As protein: CASSYHSLDEQFF.

The V call is TRBV10-3, the J call TRBJ2-1; a possible D gene is TRBD2 (6 bases). V was shortened by 2 bases and J by 8 bases, with 19 bases between the two germline ends. This CDR3 region has 16 residues. Germline V lookup: CDR1 ENHRY, CDR2 SYGVKD. The CDR3 spells CAISEIGTPGGDEQFF. As DNA, the CDR3 is TGTGCCATCAGTGAGATCGGGACTCCCGGCGGGGATGAGCAGTTCTTC.

The V and J genes are TRBV28 and TRBJ2-1, with D unclear. CDR1 is MDHEN and CDR2 is SYDVKM in the germline V gene. Trimming took 4 bases from V and 6 from J, leaving 10 bases between them. This CDR3 has 13 residues. CDR3 DNA: TGTGCCAGCAGTTCAAGCGTATCCAATGAGCAGTTCTTC. Translation: CASSSSVSNEQFF.

This sequence joins TRBV6-5 and TRBJ2-7; D is perhaps TRBD1 (5 bases). Germline CDR1 reads MNHEY; CDR2 reads SVGAGI. Between the trimmed V and J ends, which lost 7 bases and 5 bases, there was a span of 21 bases. This CDR3 has 15 residues. This CDR3 is CASKPVRSRANEQYF. CDR3 in DNA: TGTGCCAGCAAACCAGTTAGATCCAGGGCCAACGAGCAGTACTTC.

The V call is TRBV5-1, the J call TRBJ2-2; TRBD1 matches at 7 bases. V dropped 4 bases and J dropped 1; count of bases not matched to a gene: 4. The CDR3 loop spans 15 amino acids. Looked up from germline, CDR1 is SGHRS and CDR2 is YFSETQ. The CDR3 is CASSPGQMNTGELFF. For the CDR3, the DNA is TGCGCCAGCAGCCCGGGACAGATGAACACCGGGGAGCTGTTTTTT.

The J gene is TRBJ1-5, the V gene TRBV7-8, with 8 nucleotides matching TRBD1. Germline CDR1 is SGHVS and CDR2 is FQNEAQ. V trimming: 4 bases; J trimming: 3 bases; junction bases outside the gene matches: 5. The CDR3 has 15 residues. CDR3 in DNA: TGTGCCAGCAGCTCGGACAGGGTGGCCAATCAGCCCCAGCATTTT. Its protein product is CASSSDRVANQPQHF.

V usage is TRBV10-2 and J usage is TRBJ2-5; TRBD2 is a possible D gene (6 bases). Trimming removed 4 bases at V and 3 bases at J, with 9 bases between. This CDR3 contains 13 residues. The V gene's germline CDR1 is WSHSY and CDR2 SAAADI. The CDR3 nucleotides read TGCGCCAGCAGTGTTCGGGGGAAAGAGACCCAGTACTTC. Its protein is CASSVRGKETQYF.

V usage is TRBV7-9 and J usage is TRBJ1-2; 7 positions match TRBD1. This CDR3 comprises 14 residues. CDR1 is SEHNR, CDR2 FQNEAQ, per germline (reference sequence). V trimming: 5 bases; J trimming: 3 bases; junction bases outside the gene matches: 6. The DNA for the CDR3 is TGTGCCAGCAGCCGAACAGGGGCGGACTATGGCTACACCTTC. Translation gives CASSRTGADYGYTF.

This sequence joins TRBV18 and TRBJ2-2; 8 positions agree with TRBD2. Germline V gene lookup returns CDR1 KGHSH and CDR2 LQKENI. J lost 7 bases, V lost 3 bases, and 7 bases had no gene match. The CDR3 has 15 amino acids. This CDR3 reads CASSPQGLVSGELFF. The CDR3 region has the DNA TGTGCCAGCTCACCCCAGGGACTAGTCAGCGGGGAGCTGTTTTTT.

This sequence joins TRBV9 and TRBJ2-2; the match to TRBD1 covers 8 bases. Germline V gene data show CDR1 as SGDLS and CDR2 as YYNGEE. V gave up 5 bases and J gave up 3 bases; unmatched junction bases: 6. The CDR3 spans 15 residues. The CDR3 loop is CASRAGGADTGELFF. The CDR3 DNA follows: TGTGCCAGCAGAGCAGGGGGCGCGGACACCGGGGAGCTGTTTTTT. Variable domain in full (rest from reference TRBV9 and TRBJ2-2): DSGVTQTPKHLITATGQRVTLRCSPRSGDLSVYWYQQSLDQGLQFLIQYYNGEERAKGNILERFSAQQFPDLHSELNLSSLELGDSALYFCASRAGGADTGELFFGEGSRLTVL.

This sequence joins TRBV5-6 and TRBJ1-4; D uncertain. The germline gives CDR1 SGHDT, CDR2 YYEEEE. The V gene lost 0 bases and the J gene lost 13 bases, with 16 bases spanning the gap. This CDR3 has 14 amino acids. CDR3 region: CASSLEPEAGGLFF. CDR3 bases: TGTGCCAGCAGCTTGGAGCCCGAGGCGGGAGGACTGTTTTTT.

The chain couples TRBV6-5 to TRBJ1-1, with D tentatively TRBD1 (5 bases). The CDR3 is 13 residues long. V gave up 5 bases and J gave up 6 bases, with 13 bases separating them. Germline CDR1 MNHEY, CDR2 SVGAGI. The CDR3 loop is CASSESGRAEAFF. DNA of the CDR3: TGTGCCAGCAGTGAATCAGGGAGGGCTGAAGCTTTCTTT.

The rearrangement uses TRBV6-5 and TRBJ2-1, with 9 bases aligning to TRBD2. Germline CDR1 MNHEY, CDR2 SVGAGI. This CDR3 is built from 16 residues. The J segment lost 9 bases and the V segment lost 0 bases, leaving 9 bases of the junction unmatched. CDR3 DNA sequence: TGTGCCAGCAGTTACTCGTGGCGGGAGGGCCCTAGTGAGCAGTTCTTC. It yields the protein CASSYSWREGPSEQFF.

The chain is built from TRBV29-1 and TRBJ1-2; D might be TRBD1 (5 bases). This CDR3 comprises 13 residues. Germline CDR1 is SQVTM and CDR2 is ANQGSEA. Trimming took off 3 bases at V and 2 bases at J, with 10 bases between the two ends. The CDR3 loop is CSVDGQGNYGYTF. The CDR3 nucleotides read TGCAGCGTTGATGGGCAGGGAAACTATGGCTACACCTTC.

DNA of the CDR3: TGCGCCAGCACCATCGGACTAGCGGGAGGGATGTTGGACAATGAGCAGTTCTTC. It is translated as CASTIGLAGGMLDNEQFF. This chain joins TRBV5-1 and TRBJ2-1; TRBD2 agrees at 15 bases. This CDR3 has 18 amino acids. CDR1 is SGHRS, CDR2 YFSETQ, per germline. J lost 5 bases, V lost 6 bases, and 12 bases had no gene match.

V and J are TRBV6-5 and TRBJ1-4; D may be TRBD1 (6 bases). This CDR3 has 14 amino acids. Germline V gives CDR1 MNHEY, CDR2 SVGAGI. The V gene lost 6 bases and the J gene lost 0 bases, with 8 bases spanning the gap. In nucleotides, the CDR3 is TGTGCCAGCAGCCCAGGGGCAACTAATGAAAAACTGTTTTTT. This encodes CASSPGATNEKLFF.

Note on this clone: At one of its ends the junction is not consistent with the germline gene, which may arise from a read error. The rearrangement links TRBV5-4 to TRBJ1-2; D gene unclear. CDR1 and CDR2 from the germline V gene are SGHNT and YYREEE (reference sequence). The CDR3 length is 13 residues. The CDR3 spells CASGLSSGYGYTF. CDR3 sequence (DNA): TGTGCCAGCGGCTTGTCCAGTGGCTATGGCTACACCTTC.

This chain uses TRBV5-1 with TRBJ1-2, with D maybe TRBD1 (6 bases). Germline assignment: CDR1 SGHRS and CDR2 YFSETQ. Trimming shortened V by 4 bases and J by 3 bases, and 13 bases separated the two germline ends. The CDR3 contains 14 residues. The chain's CDR3 is CASSDRQADYGYTF. The CDR3 DNA reads TGCGCCAGCAGCGACCGACAGGCGGACTATGGCTACACCTTC. Combining the CDR3 with reference TRBV5-1 and TRBJ1-2 gives the whole variable domain KAGVTQTPRYLIKTRGQQVTLSCSPISGHRSVSWYQQTPGQGLQFLFEYFSETQRNKGNFPGRFSGRQFSNSRSEMNVSTLELGDSALYLCASSDRQADYGYTFGSGTRLTVV.